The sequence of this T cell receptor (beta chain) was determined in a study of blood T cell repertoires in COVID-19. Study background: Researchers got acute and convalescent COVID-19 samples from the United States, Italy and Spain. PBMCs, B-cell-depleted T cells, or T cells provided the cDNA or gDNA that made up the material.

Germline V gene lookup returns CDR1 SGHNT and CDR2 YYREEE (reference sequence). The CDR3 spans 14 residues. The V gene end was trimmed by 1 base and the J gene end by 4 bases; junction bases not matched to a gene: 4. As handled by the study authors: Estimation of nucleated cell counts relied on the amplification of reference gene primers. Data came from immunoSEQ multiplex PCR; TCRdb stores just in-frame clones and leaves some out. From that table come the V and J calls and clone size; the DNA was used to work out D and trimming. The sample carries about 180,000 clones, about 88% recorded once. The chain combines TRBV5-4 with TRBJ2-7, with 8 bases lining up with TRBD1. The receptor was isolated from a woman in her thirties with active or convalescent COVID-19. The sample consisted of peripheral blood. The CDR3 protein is CASSLPDRAYEQYF. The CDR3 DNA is TGTGCCAGCAGCTTGCCGGACAGGGCTTACGAGCAGTACTTC.